This section outlines one T cell receptor (beta chain) sequence together with its context. Its specificity is unknown. In building TCR beta libraries, iRepertoire HTBI primers were used together with Arm-PCR of CDR3 regions. MiXCR was run by TCRdb on the multiplex PCR reads, yielding one entry per CDR3 protein. This sample has around 250,000 distinct CDR3 sequences; 20% to 25% occur once, and the top ten carry over 11%. The data stem from a study of regulatory T cells in long-lasting Graves disease. Broader study findings: Favoring TRBV28, TRBJ1-2 and TRBJ2-5 was a feature seen in persistent disease.

The junction had 11 bases not matched to a gene; V was cut back by 10 bases and J by 3 bases. Germline V gene lookup returns CDR1 MNHNS and CDR2 SASEGT. CDR3 length: 15 residues. Regarding time point: newly diagnosed GD, antithyroid drugs for less than 3 months. The TCR library was made from RNA that had been extracted from PBMCs in TRIzol. Criteria from the American Thyroid Association guidelines were applied to diagnose Graves' disease. Sequencing used peripheral blood mononuclear cells (PBMCs), obtained at new diagnosis, from a patient treated with antithyroid drugs. This TCR derives from a female donor with Graves disease. The chain has TRBV6-1 and TRBJ2-2, with 7 bases lining up with TRBD1. In DNA form, the CDR3 reads TGTGCCATCAGACAGGGCGCGAGTGACACCGGGGAGCTGTTTTTT. It encodes CAIRQGASDTGELFF.